Shown below are 23 T cell receptor beta chains from a single sample sequenced in a study of blood T cells in healthy people across ages. A second PCR of about 7 to 12 cycles used a sample-barcoded 5' primer and a J-beta primer mix. TCRdb processed the 5' RACE reads anew with MiXCR; each CDR3 protein has one entry. Here the sample spans approximately 490,000 distinct CDR3 sequences, approximately 25% being singletons. These data also featured in a second study, about T cells of mothers and their children.

The sequenced sample was blood. All receptors derive from a boy between 10 and 17 years old in good health.

This clonotype was recorded a few times. The junction shows a germline mismatch at one end, possibly a read error. The chain has TRBV7-7 and TRBJ2-1; 11 bases are shared with TRBD2. The CDR3 contains 16 residues. From germline, CDR1 is SSHAT and CDR2 FNYEAQ (reference sequence). The DNA for the CDR3 is TGTGCTAGCAGCTCGACGCTAGCGGGGGGTTACAATGAGCAGTTCTTC. It yields the protein CASSSTLAGGYNEQFF.

This clonotype was detected only a few times. The gene calls are TRBV9 and TRBJ2-5; 10 bases are a match to TRBD2. Germline trimming cut 0 bases from V and 5 bases from J; bases unmatched to any gene: 13. This CDR3 region has 18 residues. The germline gives CDR1 SGDLS, CDR2 YYNGEE. The CDR3 DNA sequence: TGTGCCAGCAGCGTAGGGGTTCTGGGGCTAGCGGGAGCGGAGACCCAGTACTTC. This codes for CASSVGVLGLAGAETQYF.

This sequence joins TRBV12-3 or TRBV12-4 and TRBJ1-6; 8 bases align to TRBD1. This CDR3 comprises 14 residues. After removal of 7 bases from V and 9 bases from J, the junction contained 8 bases not matched to a gene. CDR3 residues: CASTARGLGSPLHF. The CDR3 region has the DNA TGTGCCAGCACGGCCAGGGGGCTGGGTTCACCCCTCCACTTT.

The chain uses TRBV28 and TRBJ2-3, with D maybe TRBD1 (6 bases). V dropped 3 bases and J dropped 4 bases, with 20 bases sitting between them. Germline CDR1 MDHEN, CDR2 SYDVKM. The CDR3 length is 17 residues. This CDR3 is CASSFLSWTEEADTQYF. For the CDR3, the DNA is TGTGCCAGCAGTTTCCTTTCGTGGACAGAAGAGGCAGATACGCAGTATTTT.

The sample holds a few counts of this clonotype. This rearrangement joins TRBV6-1 to TRBJ2-1; TRBD2 aligns across 9 bases. Judging by the DNA end, TRBJ2-7 fits better; the J call may be wrong. CDR1 and CDR2 (germline): MNHNS, SASEGT. This CDR3 is 16 amino acids long. CDR3 region: CASSGGSFSGGVEQYF. CDR3 nucleotides: TGTGCCAGCAGTGGAGGGTCATTTAGCGGGGGTGTCGAGCAGTACTTC.

The chain links TRBV7-9 to TRBJ2-5, with 7 bases identical to TRBD1. The J call may be mistaken, given a closer DNA end match to TRBJ2-1. The length of the CDR3 is 14 residues. CDR1 is SEHNR and CDR2 is FQNEAQ in the germline V gene (reference sequence). The CDR3 here is CASSLVSGGNEQFF. The CDR3 DNA sequence: TGTGCCAGCAGCTTAGTGTCAGGGGGCAATGAGCAGTTCTTC.

V gene TRBV11-1 combines with J gene TRBJ2-7, with TRBD1 matching 9 bases. In germline, CDR1 is SGHAT, CDR2 FQDESV (reference sequence). The CDR3 extends over 16 amino acids. V gave up 2 bases and J gave up 0 bases; unmatched junction bases: 5. The CDR3 DNA follows: TGTGCCAGCAGCTTAAGCGGGACAGGGCCCTCCTACGAGCAGTACTTC. Its protein product is CASSLSGTGPSYEQYF.

This clonotype was detected a few times. The rearrangement joins TRBV6-5 to TRBJ2-5; D unclear. CDR3 length: 14 amino acids. The germline V and J ends were trimmed by 2 bases and 2 bases, with 9 bases remaining between them. Per germline, CDR1 MNHEY and CDR2 SVGAGI. DNA for the CDR3: TGTGCCAGCAGTTACACGGTGAATCAAGAGACCCAGTACTTC. Translating it yields CASSYTVNQETQYF.

The chain uses TRBV6-6 and TRBJ1-6; D is undetermined. Trimming removed 6 bases at V and 7 bases at J, with 13 bases between. The CDR3 is made up of 14 amino acids. CDR1 and CDR2 from the germline V gene are MNHNY and SVGAGI (reference sequence). CDR3 in DNA: TGTGCCAGCAGCTGGGCTGGTGAGAATTCACCCCTCCACTTT. Translation: CASSWAGENSPLHF.

The rearrangement uses TRBV3-1 and TRBJ2-7, with D hard to call. CDR3 length: 10 amino acids. Germline V lookup: CDR1 LGHDT, CDR2 YNNKEL (reference sequence). V lost 7 bases, J lost 6 bases, and 7 bases lay in between. The CDR3 loop is CASISGEQYF. CDR3 DNA: TGTGCCAGCATATCAGGCGAGCAGTACTTC.

This clonotype was seen a handful of times. V gene TRBV14 combines with J gene TRBJ1-2, with TRBD1 matching 7 bases. Trimming took 2 bases from V and 7 from J; bases not matched to a gene: 7. From germline, CDR1 is SGHDN and CDR2 FVKESK. This CDR3 has 14 residues. The CDR3 DNA reads TGTGCCAGCAGCCAACCGACAGGGAGAGGTGGCTACACCTTC. It translates to CASSQPTGRGGYTF.

The sample holds a few counts of this clonotype. The chain recombines TRBV6-5 with TRBJ2-7, with D hard to call. Per the germline V gene, CDR1 is MNHEY and CDR2 is SVGAGI. Trimming removed 0 bases at V and 5 bases at J, with 14 bases between. The CDR3 has 15 residues. The CDR3 here is CASSYSVWVSNEQYF. CDR3 nucleotides: TGTGCCAGCAGTTACTCGGTCTGGGTCTCGAACGAGCAGTACTTC.

V and J are TRBV7-9 and TRBJ2-5; possible D gene TRBD1, 5 bases. The DNA end is more similar to TRBJ2-1, so the J call may be wrong. This CDR3 comprises 13 residues. Germline V lookup: CDR1 SEHNR, CDR2 FQNEAQ (reference sequence). The CDR3 reads CASSSNQGNEQFF. As DNA, the CDR3 is TGTGCCAGCAGCTCCAACCAGGGTAATGAGCAGTTCTTC.

The chain employs TRBV29-1 and TRBJ2-7; a weak D match, TRBD1 (6 bases). The CDR3 is made up of 12 amino acids. V lost 6 bases and J lost 0, with 9 bases in between. CDR1 is SQVTM and CDR2 is ANQGSEA in the germline V gene. The CDR3 here is CSVTGISYEQYF. The CDR3 DNA reads TGCAGCGTGACAGGAATCTCCTACGAGCAGTACTTC.

This clonotype was observed a few times. This chain connects TRBV12-3 or TRBV12-4 to TRBJ2-7; D not certain. The CDR3 extends over 13 amino acids. V was pared by 3 bases and J by 6 bases, with 12 bases between. The CDR3: CASSLSSSVEQYF. The CDR3 region has the DNA TGTGCCAGCAGTTTGAGTAGTTCGGTCGAGCAGTACTTC.

This clonotype was observed a handful of times. This chain uses TRBV6-1 with TRBJ1-2, with a weak D call TRBD1 (6 bases). The germline V gene encodes CDR1 MNHNS and CDR2 SASEGT. V lost 6 bases and J 7 bases, leaving 18 bases between the germline ends. This CDR3 is 14 amino acids long. For the CDR3, the DNA is TGTGCCAGCAGAAGGGACAACCTGAGGGCTGGCTACACCTTC. Amino acid sequence: CASRRDNLRAGYTF.

On this clonotype itself: The conserved closing phenylalanine or tryptophan is absent in this CDR3, likely reflecting a read error. The chain has TRBV20-1 and TRBJ1-2; D not resolved. This CDR3 is built from 14 residues. V was cut by 0 bases and J by 2 bases, with 10 bases left in between. The V gene's germline CDR1 is DFQATT and CDR2 SNEGSKA (reference sequence). The CDR3 DNA sequence: TGCAGTGCTAGAGACACGCCCCCGAACTATGGCTACACCATC. Its translation is CSARDTPPNYGYTI.

The gene calls are TRBV28 and TRBJ1-2; D might be TRBD1 (6 bases). Germline V gene lookup returns CDR1 MDHEN and CDR2 SYDVKM. Trimming cost V 4 bases and J 9 bases, with 21 bases left between them. The CDR3 length is 15 residues. This CDR3 reads CASSSAAGAWWSYTF. The CDR3 region has the DNA TGTGCCAGCAGTTCCGCCGCAGGGGCCTGGTGGAGCTACACCTTC.

As DNA, the CDR3 is TGTGCCAGGGAACAGGGGTTGAGCAATCAGCCCCAGCATTTT. Translating it yields CAREQGLSNQPQHF. This chain connects TRBV7-9 to TRBJ1-5, with TRBD1 matching over 7 bases. The CDR3 consists of 14 residues. After removal of 9 bases from V and 1 base from J, the junction contained 6 bases not matched to a gene. Germline CDR1 is SEHNR and CDR2 is FQNEAQ (reference sequence).

This sequence joins TRBV6-2 or TRBV6-3 and TRBJ2-4, with 10 nucleotides matching TRBD2. This CDR3 contains 15 residues. The germline V gene encodes CDR1 MNHEY and CDR2 SVGEGT. The ends lost 4 bases at V and 8 bases at J; junction bases unmatched: 8. CDR3 bases: TGTGCCAGCAGTTCCCCCGGGACTAGCGATCACATTCAGTACTTC. Amino acids: CASSSPGTSDHIQYF.

The table lists this clonotype with a few counts. This chain links TRBV27 with TRBJ2-3, with D perhaps matching TRBD2 (6 bases). This CDR3 has 14 residues. The germline V gene encodes CDR1 MNHEY and CDR2 SMNVEV (reference sequence). V gave up 4 bases and J gave up 4 bases, with 12 bases separating them. The CDR3 region has the DNA TGTGCCAGCAGTTATTCTCCTAGCGCAGATACGCAGTATTTT. This encodes CASSYSPSADTQYF.

This clonotype has more than one count but fewer than ten. The genes are TRBV6-6 and TRBJ2-5; weak D call: TRBD1 (6 bases). TRBJ2-7 explains the end of the DNA better; the J call may be wrong. CDR3 length equals 15 residues. Germline V CDR1 and CDR2: MNHNY, SVGAGI (reference sequence). The CDR3 nucleotides read TGTGCCAGCGGCCCTGCCAGGGGCGGGTCCTACGAGCAGTACTTC. This gives the protein CASGPARGGSYEQYF.

The genes are TRBV7-2 and TRBJ2-1; maybe TRBD1 (6 bases). The J call is doubtful: the DNA matches TRBJ2-7 better. Germline CDR1 SGHTA, CDR2 FQGNSA. The CDR3 has 13 residues. The CDR3 DNA reads TGTGCCAGCAGCTTCAAACAGGGTTACGAGCAGTACTTC. Residues: CASSFKQGYEQYF.